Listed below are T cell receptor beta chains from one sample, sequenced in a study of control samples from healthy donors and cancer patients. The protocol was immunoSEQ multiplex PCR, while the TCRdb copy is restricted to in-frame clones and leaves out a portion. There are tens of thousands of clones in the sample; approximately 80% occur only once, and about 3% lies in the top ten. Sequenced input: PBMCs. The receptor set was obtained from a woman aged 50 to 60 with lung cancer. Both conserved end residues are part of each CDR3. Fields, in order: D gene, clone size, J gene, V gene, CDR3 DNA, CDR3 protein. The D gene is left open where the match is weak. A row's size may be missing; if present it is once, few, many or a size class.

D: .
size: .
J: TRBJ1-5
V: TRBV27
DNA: TGTGCCAGCAGTCTCCTATTAGGGGGGAACGAGCCCCAGCATTTT
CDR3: CASSLLLGGNEPQHF

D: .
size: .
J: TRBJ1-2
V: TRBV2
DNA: TGTGCCAGCAGTGGCCGGGACGCTGGGGCCAGCGCCTTC
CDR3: CASSGRDAGASAF

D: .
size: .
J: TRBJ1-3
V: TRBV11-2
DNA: TGTGCCAGCAGCTTAGCGGAAAACACCATATATTTT
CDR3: CASSLAENTIYF

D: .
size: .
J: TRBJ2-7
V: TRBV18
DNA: TGTGCCAGCTCACCTCAACAAAACGAGCAGTACTTC
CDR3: CASSPQQNEQYF

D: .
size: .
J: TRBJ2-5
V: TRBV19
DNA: TGTGCCAGTAGTATAGGAGGAAAAGAGACCCAGTACTTC
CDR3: CASSIGGKETQYF

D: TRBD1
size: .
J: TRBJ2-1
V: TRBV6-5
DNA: TGTGCCAGCAGCGAGGGGGCCGCCTGGTTCTTC
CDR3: CASSEGAAWFF

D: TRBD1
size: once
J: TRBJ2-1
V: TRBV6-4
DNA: TGTGCCAGCAGTGACGTTCCAAGGACAGGGGGCGATGAGCAGTTCTTC
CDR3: CASSDVPRTGGDEQFF

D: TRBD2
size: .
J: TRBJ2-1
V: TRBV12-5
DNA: TGTGCTAGTGGGCTAGCGGGGTGGGGTGAGGGCAATGAGCAGTTCTTC
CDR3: CASGLAGWGEGNEQFF

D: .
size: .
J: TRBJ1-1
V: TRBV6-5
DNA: TGTGCCAGCAGCCTGACACCTGAAGCTTTCTTT
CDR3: CASSLTPEAFF

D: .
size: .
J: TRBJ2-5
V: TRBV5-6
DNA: TGTGCCAGCAGCTTGTGGGGGGGCGGTCAAGAGACCCAGTACTTC
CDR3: CASSLWGGGQETQYF

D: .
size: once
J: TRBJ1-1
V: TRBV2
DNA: TGTGCCAGCAGTGCGGACACTGAAGCTTTCTTT
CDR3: CASSADTEAFF

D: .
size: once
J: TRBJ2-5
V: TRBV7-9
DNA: TGTGCCAGCAGCCAAACCCAAGAGACCCAGTACTTC
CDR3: CASSQTQETQYF

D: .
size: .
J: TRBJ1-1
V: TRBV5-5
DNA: TGTGCCAGCAGCTTGCATGTGAACACTGAAGCTTTCTTT
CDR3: CASSLHVNTEAFF

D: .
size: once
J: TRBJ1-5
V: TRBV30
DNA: TGTGCCTGGAGTGTACCTCCGGCAGGCGGGAGCAATCAGCCCCAGCATTTT
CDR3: CAWSVPPAGGSNQPQHF

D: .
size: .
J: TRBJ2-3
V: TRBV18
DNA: TGTGCCAGCTCACCACCTTTAGGGGATGAGGTTGCAGATACGCAGTATTTT
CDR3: CASSPPLGDEVADTQYF

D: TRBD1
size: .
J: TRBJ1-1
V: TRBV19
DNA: TGTGCCAGTAGTACGACAGGGTTGAACACTGAAGCTTTCTTT
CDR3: CASSTTGLNTEAFF

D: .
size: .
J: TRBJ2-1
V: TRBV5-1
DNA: TGCGCCAGCAGCTATTCGGGGTTTGCCCTTTTGAATGAGCAGTTCTTC
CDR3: CASSYSGFALLNEQFF

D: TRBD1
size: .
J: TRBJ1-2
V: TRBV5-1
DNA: TGCGCCAGCAGTCTCCAAGAGGGACAGGCCTATGGCTACACCTTC
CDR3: CASSLQEGQAYGYTF

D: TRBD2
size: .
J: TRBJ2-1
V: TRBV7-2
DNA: TGTGCCAGCAGCTTAGCCCTACTAGCGGGGGGTTACAATGAGCAGTTCTTC
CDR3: CASSLALLAGGYNEQFF

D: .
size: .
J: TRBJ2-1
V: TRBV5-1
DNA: TGCGCCAGCAGCTTGGAAGGTCAGGTCTACAATGAGCAGTTCTTC
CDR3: CASSLEGQVYNEQFF

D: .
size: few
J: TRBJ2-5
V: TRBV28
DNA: TGTGCCAGCTCCGAAGCGGAGACCCAGTACTTC
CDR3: CASSEAETQYF

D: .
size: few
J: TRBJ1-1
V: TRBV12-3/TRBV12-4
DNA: TGTGCCAGCAGTTTTTCGGCAGTAGAAGCTTTCTTT
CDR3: CASSFSAVEAFF

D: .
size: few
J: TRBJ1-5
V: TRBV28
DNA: TGTGCCAGCAATCGCCCGGGGGAAGGCAATCAGCCCCAGCATTTT
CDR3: CASNRPGEGNQPQHF

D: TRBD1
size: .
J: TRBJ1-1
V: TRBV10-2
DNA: TGCGCCAGCAAGGACAGGGGTACGAGTACTGAAGCTTTCTTT
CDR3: CASKDRGTSTEAFF

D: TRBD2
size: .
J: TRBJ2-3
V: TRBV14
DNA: TGTGCCAGCAGCCCCACCCTGGGGAGGGGCACAGATACGCAGTATTTT
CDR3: CASSPTLGRGTDTQYF

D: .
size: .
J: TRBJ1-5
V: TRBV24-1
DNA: TGTGCCACCAGTGGGACACTCAATCAGCCCCAGCATTTT
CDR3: CATSGTLNQPQHF

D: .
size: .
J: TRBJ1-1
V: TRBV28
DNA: TGTGCCAGCAGTTTAGCCACTGAAGCTTTCTTT
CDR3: CASSLATEAFF

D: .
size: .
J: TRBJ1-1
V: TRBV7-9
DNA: TGTGCCAGCAGCCCTAGCCACACTGAAGCTTTCTTT
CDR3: CASSPSHTEAFF

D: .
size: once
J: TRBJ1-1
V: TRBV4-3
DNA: TGCGCCAGCAGCCAAGATCGCACGGCGAACACTGAAGCTTTCTTT
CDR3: CASSQDRTANTEAFF

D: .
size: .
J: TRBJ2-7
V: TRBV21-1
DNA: TGTGCCAGCAGCCGACAAGCGGATCCCTACGAGCAGTACTTC
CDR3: CASSRQADPYEQYF

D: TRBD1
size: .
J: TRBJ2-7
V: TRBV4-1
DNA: TGCGCCAGCAGCCATACTTACCGTGGGACAGGGGGGTACGAGCAGTACTTC
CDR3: CASSHTYRGTGGYEQYF

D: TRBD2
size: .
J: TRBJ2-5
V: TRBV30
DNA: TGTGCCTGCGCTAGCGGGATCCAAGAGACCCAGTACTTC
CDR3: CACASGIQETQYF

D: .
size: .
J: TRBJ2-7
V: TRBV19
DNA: TGTGCCAGTAGTACAGGGGCAAGCTCCTACGAGCAGTACTTC
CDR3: CASSTGASSYEQYF

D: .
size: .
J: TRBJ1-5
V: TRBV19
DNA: TGTGCCAGTAGAGGACAGCATAATCAGCCCCAGCATTTT
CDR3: CASRGQHNQPQHF

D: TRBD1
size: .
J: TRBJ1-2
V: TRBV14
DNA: TGTGCCAGCAGCCAAGACCCCCTGGGACAGGCTAACTATGGCTACACCTTC
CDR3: CASSQDPLGQANYGYTF

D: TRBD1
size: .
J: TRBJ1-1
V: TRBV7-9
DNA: TGTGCCAGCAGCTCCCCGACAGGGGAGGACACTGAAGCTTTCTTT
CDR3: CASSSPTGEDTEAFF

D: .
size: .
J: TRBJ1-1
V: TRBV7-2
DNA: TGTGCCAGCAGCCAGGGGCAGGGGAACACTGAAGCTTTCTTT
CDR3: CASSQGQGNTEAFF

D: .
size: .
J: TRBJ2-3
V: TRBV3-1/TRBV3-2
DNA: TGTGCCAGCAGCCAAGATTATCGGGGCTATACGCAGTATTTT
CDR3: CASSQDYRGYTQYF

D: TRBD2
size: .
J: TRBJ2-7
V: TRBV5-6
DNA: TGTGCCAGCAGTTCGCTAGCGGGCTCCTACGAGCAGTACTTC
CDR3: CASSSLAGSYEQYF

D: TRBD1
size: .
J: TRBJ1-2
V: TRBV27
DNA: TGTGCCAGCAGTACCCGGACAGGGCCAAACTATGGCTACACCTTC
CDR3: CASSTRTGPNYGYTF

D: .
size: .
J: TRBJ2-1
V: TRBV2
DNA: TGTGCCAGCAGGGTTACACTTGACTCCTACAATGAGCAGTTCTTC
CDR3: CASRVTLDSYNEQFF

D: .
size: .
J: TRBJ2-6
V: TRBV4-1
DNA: TGCGCCAGCAGCCAAGATCACATTCCCCACTCTGGGGCCAACGTCCTGACTTTC
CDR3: CASSQDHIPHSGANVLTF

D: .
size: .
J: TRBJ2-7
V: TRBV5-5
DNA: TGTGCCAGCAGCCGGGGAGGGGGAAGGTACGAGCAGTACTTC
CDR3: CASSRGGGRYEQYF

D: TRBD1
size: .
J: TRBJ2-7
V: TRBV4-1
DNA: TGCGCCAGCAGCCAAAACCGGGACAGACCCTACGAGCAGTACTTC
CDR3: CASSQNRDRPYEQYF

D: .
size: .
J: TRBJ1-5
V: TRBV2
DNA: TGTGCCAGCAGTGAAGAACAGGGTGCAGGTCAGCCCCAGCATTTT
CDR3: CASSEEQGAGQPQHF

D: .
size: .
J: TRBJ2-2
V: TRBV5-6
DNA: TGTGCCAGCAGCACATGGGGTTTAGGGCGCGGGGAGCTGTTTTTT
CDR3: CASSTWGLGRGELFF

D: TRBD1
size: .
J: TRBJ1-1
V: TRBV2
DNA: TGTGCCAGCAGTGAAGCTGGGACAGGGGGATACACTGAAGCTTTCTTT
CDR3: CASSEAGTGGYTEAFF

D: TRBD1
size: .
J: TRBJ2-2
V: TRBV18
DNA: TGTGCCAGCTCATCGGACAGGGGGAACACCGGGGAGCTGTTTTTT
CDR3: CASSSDRGNTGELFF

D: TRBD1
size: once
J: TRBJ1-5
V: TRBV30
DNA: TGTGCCTGGAGTGGGGAGACAGGGACTTATAGCAATCAGCCCCAGCATTTT
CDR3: CAWSGETGTYSNQPQHF

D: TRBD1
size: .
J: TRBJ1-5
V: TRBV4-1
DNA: TGCGCCAGCAGCCAAGCGACAGGGAGTCAGCCCCAGCATTTT
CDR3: CASSQATGSQPQHF

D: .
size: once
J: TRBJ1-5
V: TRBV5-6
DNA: TGTGCCAGCAGCTTGAAAGGGCTGACGCAGCCCCAGCATTTT
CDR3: CASSLKGLTQPQHF

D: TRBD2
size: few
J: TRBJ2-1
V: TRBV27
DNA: TGTGCCAGCAGGGATAGCGGGGGGGCGAATGAGCAGTTCTTC
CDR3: CASRDSGGANEQFF

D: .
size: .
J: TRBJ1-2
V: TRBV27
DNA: TGTGCCAGCAGTCCGGGGGACTCCAGGACGCGTGGCTACACCTTC
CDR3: CASSPGDSRTRGYTF